This entry lists 29 T cell receptor beta chains sequenced from one sample in a study of CD8 T cells in Susac syndrome. RNA in amounts of roughly 0.45 to 1 ug was reverse transcribed with random hexamers. TCRdb recomputed calls from the immunoSEQ multiplex PCR reads with MiXCR, one row per CDR3 protein. The table lists some 170,000 distinct CDR3 sequences, approximately 93% of them singletons, with around 0.093% in the top ten. The sequencing sample was made of CD4+ T cells from PBMCs. All receptors come from a human donor with multiple sclerosis.

This clonotype was picked up one time. The V gene is TRBV24-1, the J gene TRBJ2-6; D not certain. Germline V lookup: CDR1 KGHDR, CDR2 SFDVKD. This CDR3 is built from 15 residues. Trimming removed 4 bases at V and 2 bases at J, with 8 bases between. In DNA, the CDR3 is TGTGCCACCAGTGAATCGGGCGCTGGGGCCAACGTCCTGACTTTC. Its protein is CATSESGAGANVLTF.

The rearrangement links TRBV7-9 to TRBJ2-3; 8 nucleotides agree with TRBD2. Trimming at V came to 1 base and at J to 7 bases, leaving 4 bases not matched to a gene. This CDR3 region has 14 residues. Germline V lookup: CDR1 SEHNR, CDR2 FQNEAQ (reference sequence). CDR3 region: CASSLGAGVNTQYF. The CDR3 region has the DNA TGTGCCAGCAGCTTAGGAGCGGGAGTTAATACGCAGTATTTT.

V is TRBV6-2 or TRBV6-3 and J is TRBJ2-2; no definite D call. The CDR3 is made up of 15 amino acids. The V and J ends lost 4 bases and 3 bases respectively, with 12 bases between them. Germline CDR1 reads MNHEY; CDR2 reads SVGEGT. The DNA of the CDR3 is TGTGCCAGCAGTTTTTCCCCGACCGACACCGGGGAGCTGTTTTTT. Its translation is CASSFSPTDTGELFF.

This sequence joins TRBV18 and TRBJ1-5; no clear D. This CDR3 spans 13 amino acids. Deletions cut 3 bases from V and 9 bases from J, with 12 bases between. In germline, CDR1 is KGHSH, CDR2 LQKENI. The CDR3 DNA reads as TGTGCCAGCTCACCGTCGGCGGCGGGGCCCCAGCATTTT. This sequence encodes CASSPSAAGPQHF.

This clonotype was seen a single time. The V and J genes are TRBV5-6 and TRBJ1-2, with D possibly being TRBD1 (5 bases). V was trimmed by 1 base and J by 6 bases, leaving 7 bases between them. Germline CDR1 SGHDT, CDR2 YYEEEE. The CDR3 extends over 12 amino acids. The CDR3 sequence is CASSLLRDGYTF. CDR3 nucleotide sequence: TGTGCCAGCAGCTTGCTCAGGGATGGCTACACCTTC.

This chain joins TRBV4-3 and TRBJ2-3, with D possibly being TRBD2 (6 bases). Per the germline V gene, CDR1 is LGHNA and CDR2 is YSLEER. The V end lost 0 bases, the J end lost 9 bases, and 10 bases lay between the germline ends. The CDR3 consists of 13 residues. For the CDR3, the DNA is TGCGCCAGCAGCCAAGAGTTGGCGGGGACGCAGTATTTT. It translates to CASSQELAGTQYF.

This rearrangement joins TRBV5-4 to TRBJ2-1; 11 bases map to TRBD2. V shed 5 bases, J shed 6 bases, and the junction held 10 bases outside the gene matches. CDR1 SGHNT and CDR2 YYREEE come from the germline V gene (reference sequence). The CDR3 length is 16 residues. CDR3: CASSPTGTSGINEQFF. The DNA of the CDR3 is TGTGCCAGCAGTCCGACCGGGACTAGCGGCATCAATGAGCAGTTCTTC.

The chain joins TRBV5-1 to TRBJ2-7, with TRBD1 identical over 8 bases. Germline V lookup: CDR1 SGHRS, CDR2 YFSETQ. V lost 4 bases and J lost 3; bases outside the gene matches: 9. The CDR3 has 15 amino acids. CDR3 in DNA: TGCGCCAGCAGCACGAGGACAGGGAATCACTACGAGCAGTACTTC. Translating gives CASSTRTGNHYEQYF. The whole variable domain, filled in from reference TRBV5-1 and TRBJ2-7, reads KAGVTQTPRYLIKTRGQQVTLSCSPISGHRSVSWYQQTPGQGLQFLFEYFSETQRNKGNFPGRFSGRQFSNSRSEMNVSTLELGDSALYLCASSTRTGNHYEQYFGPGTRLTVT.

This clonotype was detected once. The chain recombines TRBV20-1 with TRBJ2-5; D is uncertain. With 7 bases removed from V and 5 bases from J, the gap between germline ends came to 8 bases. Looked up from germline, CDR1 is DFQATT and CDR2 is SNEGSKA (reference sequence). The CDR3 totals 10 residues. Here the CDR3 reads CSVNRETQYF. As DNA, the CDR3 is TGCAGTGTGAACCGGGAGACCCAGTACTTC.

The chain carries TRBV18 and TRBJ2-3; TRBD2 is a possible D gene (6 bases). CDR3 length: 16 amino acids. V gave up 0 bases and J gave up 5 bases, with 15 bases separating them. Germline lookup yields CDR1 KGHSH and CDR2 LQKENI. DNA of the CDR3: TGTGCCAGCTCACCACCCTCGCGGCGGGAACTAGATACGCAGTATTTT. Translating it yields CASSPPSRRELDTQYF.

The V call is TRBV29-1, the J call TRBJ2-7, with TRBD1 identical over 8 bases. Germline assignment: CDR1 SQVTM and CDR2 ANQGSEA. The CDR3 length is 14 residues. Trimming cost V 7 bases and J 9 bases; bases outside gene matches: 17. CDR3 in DNA: TGCAGCGCCGGGGGCCAGGGGGCGCCCCGTGGGCAGTACTTC. Translating gives CSAGGQGAPRGQYF.

The chain joins TRBV11-1 to TRBJ1-1; D is undetermined. This CDR3 region has 12 residues. Germline V gives CDR1 SGHAT, CDR2 FQDESV (reference sequence). V lost 3 bases to trimming and J lost 5 bases, with 7 bases between them. The CDR3 sequence is CASSFGSTEAFF. Here the CDR3 DNA reads TGTGCCAGCAGCTTTGGTTCAACTGAAGCTTTCTTT.

The chain links TRBV2 to TRBJ2-5, with D possibly being TRBD1 (5 bases). This CDR3 has 14 amino acids. The V end lost 4 bases, the J end lost 2 bases, and 11 bases lay between the germline ends. Germline V gene data show CDR1 as SNHLY and CDR2 as FYNNEI. Here the CDR3 DNA reads TGTGCCAGCAGTGTCCAGGGTGGGCAAGAGACCCAGTACTTC. This codes for CASSVQGGQETQYF.

The chain is built from TRBV4-2 and TRBJ2-6, with TRBD2 as a possible D gene (7 bases). Trimming took 1 base from V and 2 from J, leaving 24 bases between them. The CDR3 extends over 21 amino acids. The germline gives CDR1 LGHNA, CDR2 YNFKEQ. In DNA, the CDR3 is TGTGCCAGCAGCCAAGTACAAGGGGGGGGCGGGTTCATTACTGGGGCCAACGTCCTGACTTTC. Translating it yields CASSQVQGGGGFITGANVLTF.

This chain joins TRBV20-1 and TRBJ2-4; D is undetermined. Germline V lookup: CDR1 DFQATT, CDR2 SNEGSKA (reference sequence). There are 12 residues in the CDR3. Trimming took off 2 bases at V and 5 bases at J, with 7 bases between the two ends. For the CDR3, the DNA is TGCAGTGCTAGACGGGCCCAAAACATTCAGTACTTC. This gives the protein CSARRAQNIQYF.

Only one count was recorded for this clonotype. This chain uses TRBV7-2 with TRBJ1-2; D remains ambiguous. The CDR3 is 13 residues long. V lost 5 bases and J lost 6, with 13 bases in between. Germline V gives CDR1 SGHTA, CDR2 FQGNSA. The CDR3, as DNA: TGTGCCAGCAGCCAGAGCCCCCAGGATGGCTACACCTTC. It yields the protein CASSQSPQDGYTF.

The V gene is TRBV7-6, the J gene TRBJ2-5, with TRBD2 matching over 7 bases. The length of the CDR3 is 15 residues. The germline CDR1 and CDR2 sequences are SGHVS and FNYEAQ. After removal of 3 bases from V and 4 bases from J, the junction contained 8 bases not matched to a gene. The CDR3 DNA is TGTGCCAGCAGCTTCGAGGTCAGCGGGGCAGAGACCCAGTACTTC. This gives the protein CASSFEVSGAETQYF.

The chain joins TRBV12-3 or TRBV12-4 to TRBJ2-3; D perhaps matches TRBD1 (6 bases). Trimming shortened V by 7 bases and J by 0 bases, and 11 bases separated the two germline ends. The CDR3 has 14 residues. DNA for the CDR3: TGTGCCAGCACCATAGGACAGAGCACAGATACGCAGTATTTT. It yields the protein CASTIGQSTDTQYF.

V and J are TRBV29-1 and TRBJ2-5; D is ambiguous. Germline CDR1 reads SQVTM; CDR2 reads ANQGSEA. V dropped 4 bases and J dropped 3 bases, with 12 bases sitting between them. This CDR3 comprises 13 residues. CDR3 nucleotides: TGCAGCGTTGGGGGTAGTTTGGAAGAGACCCAGTACTTC. Its protein product is CSVGGSLEETQYF.

The genes are TRBV3-1 and TRBJ1-1; 9 nucleotides agree with TRBD1. Trimming removed 5 bases from V and 5 bases from J; junction bases left unmatched: 3. The CDR3 has 13 residues. Germline loops: CDR1 LGHDT, CDR2 YNNKEL (reference sequence). The CDR3 loop reads CASSKTGGTEAFF. Written as DNA, the CDR3 is TGTGCCAGCAGCAAGACAGGGGGGACTGAAGCTTTCTTT.

The chain is built from TRBV5-1 and TRBJ2-7, with 9 bases lining up with TRBD2. Germline CDR1 reads SGHRS; CDR2 reads YFSETQ. The CDR3 runs to 17 residues. J was trimmed by 1 base and V by 0 bases; bases with no gene match: 8. CDR3 protein: CASSLATSGRSSYEQYF. The CDR3 region has the DNA TGCGCCAGCAGCTTGGCCACGAGCGGGAGGTCGTCCTACGAGCAGTACTTC.

The chain has TRBV5-1 and TRBJ2-7, with D perhaps matching TRBD2 (6 bases). V lost 3 bases and J 1 base, leaving 11 bases between the germline ends. Per the germline V gene, CDR1 is SGHRS and CDR2 is YFSETQ. The CDR3 length is 14 residues. The CDR3 DNA follows: TGCGCCAGCAGCTGGGAGGACGGATCCTACGAGCAGTACTTC. It is translated as CASSWEDGSYEQYF.

V and J are TRBV10-3 and TRBJ2-5; 11 nucleotides align to TRBD2. V shed 8 bases, J shed 4 bases, and the junction held 9 bases outside the gene matches. This CDR3 has 15 residues. Germline loops: CDR1 ENHRY, CDR2 SYGVKD. In DNA, the CDR3 is TGTGCCATCGGTGCGGGGACTAGCGGAGCAGAGACCCAGTACTTC. This encodes CAIGAGTSGAETQYF.

This clonotype was found once. This chain connects TRBV9 to TRBJ2-5; D may correspond to TRBD1 or TRBD2 (5 bases each). This CDR3 comprises 14 residues. Trimming took 3 bases from V and 0 from J, leaving 9 bases between them. Germline V gives CDR1 SGDLS, CDR2 YYNGEE. CDR3 sequence (DNA): TGTGCCAGCAGCGCGGGACGGAACCAAGAGACCCAGTACTTC. This codes for CASSAGRNQETQYF.

The chain uses TRBV2 and TRBJ2-3; 7 bases map to TRBD1. The CDR3 loop spans 13 amino acids. From germline, CDR1 is SNHLY and CDR2 FYNNEI. The V and J ends lost 6 bases and 4 bases, in that order; junction bases with no gene match: 4. CDR3 in amino acids: CASSGTVPDTQYF. The DNA for the CDR3 is TGTGCCAGCAGCGGGACAGTCCCAGATACGCAGTATTTT.

The V call is TRBV20-1, the J call TRBJ2-3; D unclear. Germline V CDR1 and CDR2: DFQATT, SNEGSKA (reference sequence). The CDR3 extends over 8 amino acids. The CDR3 nucleotides read TGCGGCCGGGATACGCAGTATTTT. Translating it yields CGRDTQYF.

The V and J genes are TRBV9 and TRBJ2-7; a possible D gene is TRBD2 (6 bases). CDR1 is SGDLS and CDR2 is YYNGEE in the germline V gene. The CDR3 runs 15 residues. V gave up 3 bases and J gave up 0 bases, with 13 bases separating them. The CDR3 loop reads CASSATSIFSYEQYF. The CDR3 DNA is TGTGCCAGCAGCGCGACTAGTATTTTCTCCTACGAGCAGTACTTC.

The chain is built from TRBV6-2 or TRBV6-3 and TRBJ1-5, with TRBD1 matching over 11 bases. CDR1 and CDR2 from the germline V gene are MNHEY and SVGEGT. The V gene end was trimmed by 5 bases and the J gene end by 2 bases; junction bases not matched to a gene: 8. The CDR3 contains 17 residues. The CDR3 sequence: CASSAGTGGRGNQPQHF. Here the CDR3 DNA reads TGTGCCAGCAGTGCCGGGACAGGGGGACGTGGCAATCAGCCCCAGCATTTT.

The chain is built from TRBV5-1 and TRBJ2-3, with TRBD1 matching 8 bases. The CDR3 spans 16 residues. Germline V gives CDR1 SGHRS, CDR2 YFSETQ. The junction had 3 bases not matched to a gene; V was cut back by 0 bases and J by 0 bases. The CDR3 reads CASSLGQGTSTDTQYF. The CDR3 DNA sequence: TGCGCCAGCAGCTTGGGACAGGGGACCAGCACAGATACGCAGTATTTT.